The 13 T cell receptor beta chains given below trace back to one sample, sequenced in a study of shared clonotypes between healthy human individuals. Clones were sequenced by immunoSEQ multiplex PCR, and TCRdb holds only the in-frame ones, with some missing. The table records 2 million to 2.5 million clones, around 90% of them present only once. The sample consisted of naive CD4+ T cells from PBMCs. The subset is: CD45RA+ positively selected. The receptor source for this set is a man aged 18 to 29 in good health. Some clones in this sample may be carry-over from other donors' samples.

This clone was observed a single time. The chain employs TRBV2 and TRBJ1-3; D remains unclear. Germline V gene sequence: CDR1 SNHLY, CDR2 FYNNEI. V gave up 8 bases and J gave up 3 bases, with 17 bases separating them. The CDR3 is 15 amino acids. The CDR3 here is CASLPNGRVGNTIYF. The CDR3 DNA follows: TGTGCCAGCCTACCAAACGGCAGAGTTGGAAACACCATATATTTT.

This clone has a single count. The gene calls are TRBV30 and TRBJ1-3, with 10 bases aligning to TRBD1. Germline V CDR1 and CDR2: GTSNPN, SVGIG (reference sequence). Germline trimming cut 8 bases from V and 2 bases from J; bases unmatched to any gene: 6. This CDR3 has 14 residues. The CDR3 protein is CATRQGAAGNTIYF. The CDR3 region has the DNA TGTGCCACCCGACAGGGGGCTGCTGGAAACACCATATATTTT.

The chain carries TRBV6-4 and TRBJ2-3; weak D call: TRBD2 (6 bases). Germline V CDR1 and CDR2: MRHNA, SNTAGT. The CDR3 length is 16 residues. V lost 3 bases and J lost 4, with 17 bases in between. The CDR3: CASSDCGIVYPDTQYF. For the CDR3, the DNA is TGTGCCAGCAGTGATTGCGGGATTGTTTACCCAGATACGCAGTATTTT.

The rearrangement uses TRBV5-4 and TRBJ2-6; 8 nucleotides match TRBD1. The CDR3 consists of 17 residues. Germline V gene sequence: CDR1 SGHNT, CDR2 YYREEE (reference sequence). V dropped 2 bases and J dropped 0; count of bases not matched to a gene: 4. The chain's CDR3 is CASSFKTGDSGANVLTF. CDR3 in DNA: TGTGCCAGCAGCTTCAAGACAGGGGACTCTGGGGCCAACGTCCTGACTTTC.

The genes are TRBV5-1 and TRBJ2-1; TRBD2 matches at 7 bases. This CDR3 contains 14 residues. V lost 0 bases, J lost 8 bases, and 5 bases stayed unmatched. Germline V gene data show CDR1 as SGHRS and CDR2 as YFSETQ. The CDR3 protein is CASSLAAGDYEQFF. In DNA form, the CDR3 reads TGCGCCAGCAGCTTGGCCGCGGGGGACTATGAGCAGTTCTTC.

The chain recombines TRBV28 with TRBJ1-2; maybe TRBD1 (5 bases). The germline V and J ends were trimmed by 10 bases and 4 bases, with 19 bases remaining between them. The CDR3 consists of 14 residues. Germline V gene data show CDR1 as MDHEN and CDR2 as SYDVKM. The CDR3 sequence is CAILSSRQGYGYTF. The CDR3 nucleotides are TGTGCCATCCTGTCGAGCAGGCAGGGCTATGGCTACACCTTC.

The rearrangement joins TRBV5-1 to TRBJ1-1, with D uncertain. Trimming removed 2 bases at V and 1 base at J, with 6 bases between. The CDR3 covers 13 residues. Germline CDR1 reads SGHRS; CDR2 reads YFSETQ. CDR3 coding DNA: TGCGCCAGCAGCTTACTCACGAACACTGAAGCTTTCTTT. Protein: CASSLLTNTEAFF.

V usage is TRBV19 and J usage is TRBJ2-1, with 13 bases fitting TRBD2. The CDR3 is 20 residues long. The J segment lost 4 bases and the V segment lost 3 bases, leaving 15 bases of the junction unmatched. CDR1 is LNHDA, CDR2 SQIVND, per germline (reference sequence). The CDR3 reads CASSILWTVRTSGSYNEQFF. For the CDR3, the DNA is TGTGCCAGTAGTATTCTATGGACAGTTAGGACTAGCGGGAGTTACAATGAGCAGTTCTTC.

This rearrangement joins TRBV19 to TRBJ2-5; perhaps TRBD2 as D (6 bases). From germline, CDR1 is LNHDA and CDR2 SQIVND (reference sequence). The CDR3 extends over 14 amino acids. The V end was cut by 10 bases, the J end by 3 bases, with 18 bases between. The CDR3 is CATRRELAEETQYF. CDR3 in DNA: TGTGCCACCCGCCGCGAATTAGCGGAAGAGACCCAGTACTTC.

The CDR3 reads CASSQGGGGFQFF. The CDR3 bases are TGCGCCAGCAGCCAAGGGGGCGGGGGATTCCAGTTCTTC. J is TRBJ2-1 and V is TRBV4-3; 7 bases fit TRBD2. The CDR3 is 13 amino acids. With V trimmed by 1 base and J by 13 bases, 7 bases remained unmatched. Looked up from germline, CDR1 is LGHNA and CDR2 is YSLEER.

The V call is TRBV18, the J call TRBJ1-5; TRBD1 aligns across 10 bases. The CDR3 is 15 amino acids. The germline CDR1 and CDR2 sequences are KGHSH and LQKENI. V gave up 4 bases and J gave up 8 bases; unmatched junction bases: 8. The CDR3 DNA sequence: TGTGCCAGCTCACTGGGACAGGGGCCGCTGAAGCCCCAGCATTTT. This sequence encodes CASSLGQGPLKPQHF.

The V gene is TRBV2, the J gene TRBJ2-7; D is ambiguous. The CDR3 is 13 residues long. V was clipped by 7 bases and J by 2 bases, with 12 bases between them. Germline V gives CDR1 SNHLY, CDR2 FYNNEI. DNA for the CDR3: TGTGCCAGCAATCGAGCTCAGGCCTACGAGCAGTACTTC. Translating it yields CASNRAQAYEQYF.

The chain has TRBV9 and TRBJ2-2, with TRBD2 identical over 12 bases. The trim removed 5 bases at V and 6 bases at J, leaving 8 bases unmatched. Germline V gene lookup returns CDR1 SGDLS and CDR2 YYNGEE. The CDR3 totals 16 residues. CDR3 in amino acids: CASSKATSGSAGELFF. In DNA form, the CDR3 reads TGTGCCAGCAGTAAGGCGACTAGCGGGAGTGCCGGGGAGCTGTTTTTT.